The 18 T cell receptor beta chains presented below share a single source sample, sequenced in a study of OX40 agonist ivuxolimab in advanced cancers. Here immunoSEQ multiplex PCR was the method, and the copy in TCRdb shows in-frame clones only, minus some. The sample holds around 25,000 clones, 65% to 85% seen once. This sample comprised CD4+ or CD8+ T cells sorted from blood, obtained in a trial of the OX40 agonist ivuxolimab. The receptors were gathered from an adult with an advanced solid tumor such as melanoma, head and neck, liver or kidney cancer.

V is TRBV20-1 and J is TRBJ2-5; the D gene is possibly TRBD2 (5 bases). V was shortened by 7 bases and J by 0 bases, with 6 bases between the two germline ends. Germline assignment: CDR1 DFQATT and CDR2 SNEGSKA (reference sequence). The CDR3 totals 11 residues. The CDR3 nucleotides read TGCAGTGGACTACACCAAGAGACCCAGTACTTC. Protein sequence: CSGLHQETQYF.

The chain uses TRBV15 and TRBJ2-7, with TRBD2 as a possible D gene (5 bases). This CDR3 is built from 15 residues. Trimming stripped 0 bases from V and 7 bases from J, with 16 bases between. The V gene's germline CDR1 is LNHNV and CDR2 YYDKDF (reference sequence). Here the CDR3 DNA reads TGTGCCACCAGCAGAGATATCGGGAAGTCTCGGGAGCAGTACTTC. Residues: CATSRDIGKSREQYF.

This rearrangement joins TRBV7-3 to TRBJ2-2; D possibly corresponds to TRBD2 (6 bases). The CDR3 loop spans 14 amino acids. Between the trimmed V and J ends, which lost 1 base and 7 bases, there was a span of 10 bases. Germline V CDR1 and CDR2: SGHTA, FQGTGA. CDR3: CASSLMRGNGELFF. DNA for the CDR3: TGTGCCAGCAGCTTAATGCGGGGAAACGGGGAGCTGTTTTTT.

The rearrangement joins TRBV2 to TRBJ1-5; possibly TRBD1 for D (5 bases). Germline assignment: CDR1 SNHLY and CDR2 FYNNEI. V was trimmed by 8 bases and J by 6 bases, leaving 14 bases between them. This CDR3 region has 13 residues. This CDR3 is CASGWDALQPQHF. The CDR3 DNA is TGTGCCAGCGGATGGGACGCGCTTCAGCCCCAGCATTTT.

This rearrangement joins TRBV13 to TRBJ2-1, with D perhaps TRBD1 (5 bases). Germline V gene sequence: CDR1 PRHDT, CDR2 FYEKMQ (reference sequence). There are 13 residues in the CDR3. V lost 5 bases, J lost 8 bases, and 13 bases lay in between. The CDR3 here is CASSPRQYDEQFF. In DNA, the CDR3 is TGTGCCAGCAGCCCAAGACAGTACGATGAGCAGTTCTTC.

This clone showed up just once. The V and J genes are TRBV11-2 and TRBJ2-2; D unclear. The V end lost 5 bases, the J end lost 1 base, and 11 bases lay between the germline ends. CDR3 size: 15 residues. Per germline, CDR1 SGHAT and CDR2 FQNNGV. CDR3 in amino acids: CASSEQTVNTGELFF. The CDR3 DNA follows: TGTGCCAGCAGCGAGCAGACGGTGAACACCGGGGAGCTGTTTTTT.

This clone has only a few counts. The DNA for the CDR3 is TGTGCCAGCAGCAACGGTCCTGAAGCTTTCTTT. Translating gives CASSNGPEAFF. The V gene is TRBV9, the J gene TRBJ1-1; no definite D call. CDR1 is SGDLS and CDR2 is YYNGEE in the germline V gene. The CDR3 consists of 11 residues. V was trimmed by 4 bases and J by 6 bases, leaving 7 bases between them. The whole variable domain, remainder taken from reference TRBV9 and TRBJ1-1, is DSGVTQTPKHLITATGQRVTLRCSPRSGDLSVYWYQQSLDQGLQFLIQYYNGEERAKGNILERFSAQQFPDLHSELNLSSLELGDSALYFCASSNGPEAFFGQGTRLTVV.

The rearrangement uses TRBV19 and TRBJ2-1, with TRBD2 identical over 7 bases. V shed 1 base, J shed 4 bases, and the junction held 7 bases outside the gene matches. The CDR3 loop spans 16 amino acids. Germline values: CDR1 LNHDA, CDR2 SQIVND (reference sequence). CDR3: CASSIVGGRGYNEQFF. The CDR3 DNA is TGTGCCAGTAGTATAGTTGGAGGGAGGGGTTACAATGAGCAGTTCTTC. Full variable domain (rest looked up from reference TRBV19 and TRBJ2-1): DGGITQSPKYLFRKEGQNVTLSCEQNLNHDAMYWYRQDPGQGLRLIYYSQIVNDFQKGDIAEGYSVSREKKESFPLTVTSAQKNPTAFYLCASSIVGGRGYNEQFFGPGTRLTVL.

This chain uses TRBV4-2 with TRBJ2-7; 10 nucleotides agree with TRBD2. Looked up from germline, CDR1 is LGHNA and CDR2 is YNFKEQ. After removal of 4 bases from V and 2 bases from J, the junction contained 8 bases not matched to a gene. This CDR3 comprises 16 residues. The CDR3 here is CASSRNSLAGAYEQYF. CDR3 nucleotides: TGTGCCAGCAGCCGGAACTCGCTAGCGGGAGCCTACGAGCAGTACTTC.

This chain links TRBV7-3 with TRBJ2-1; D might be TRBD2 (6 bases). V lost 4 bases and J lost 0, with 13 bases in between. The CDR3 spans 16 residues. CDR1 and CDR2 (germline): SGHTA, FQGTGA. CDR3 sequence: CASSSSGVNSYNEQFF. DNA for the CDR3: TGTGCCAGCAGCTCCTCGGGGGTTAACTCCTACAATGAGCAGTTCTTC.

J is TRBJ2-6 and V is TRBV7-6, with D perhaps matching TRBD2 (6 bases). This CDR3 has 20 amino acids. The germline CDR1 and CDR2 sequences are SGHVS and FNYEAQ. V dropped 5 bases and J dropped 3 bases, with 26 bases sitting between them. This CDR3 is CASSPKPGTAVLGGANVLTF. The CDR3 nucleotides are TGTGCCAGCAGCCCAAAGCCAGGGACTGCAGTTCTGGGTGGGGCCAACGTCCTGACTTTC.

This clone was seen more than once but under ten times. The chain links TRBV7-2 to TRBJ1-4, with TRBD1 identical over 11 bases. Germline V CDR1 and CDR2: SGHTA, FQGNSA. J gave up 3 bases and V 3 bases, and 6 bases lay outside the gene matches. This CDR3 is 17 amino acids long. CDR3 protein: CASSFRTGGAPNEKLFF. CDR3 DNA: TGTGCCAGCAGCTTTCGGACAGGGGGCGCCCCTAATGAAAAACTGTTTTTT.

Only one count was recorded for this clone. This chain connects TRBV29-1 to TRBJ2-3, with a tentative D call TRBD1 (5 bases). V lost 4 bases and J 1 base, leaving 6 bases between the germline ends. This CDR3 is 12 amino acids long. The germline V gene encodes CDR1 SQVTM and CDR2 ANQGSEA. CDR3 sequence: CSVVGGTDTQYF. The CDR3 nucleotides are TGCAGCGTTGTAGGGGGCACAGATACGCAGTATTTT.

The CDR3: CARTTGTGDRLGNQPQHF. DNA of the CDR3: TGTGCCAGAACGACGGGGACAGGGGATCGGTTAGGCAATCAGCCCCAGCATTTT. The gene calls are TRBV5-4 and TRBJ1-5; 10 bases map to TRBD1. The CDR3 is made up of 18 amino acids. The J segment lost 2 bases and the V segment lost 8 bases, leaving 16 bases of the junction unmatched. Germline values: CDR1 SGHNT, CDR2 YYREEE (reference sequence). The variable domain in full, with the rest retrieved from reference TRBV5-4 and TRBJ1-5, is ETGVTQSPTHLIKTRGQQVTLRCSSQSGHNTVSWYQQALGQGPQFIFQYYREEENGRGNFPPRFSGLQFPNYSSELNVNALELDDSALYLCARTTGTGDRLGNQPQHFGDGTRLSIL.

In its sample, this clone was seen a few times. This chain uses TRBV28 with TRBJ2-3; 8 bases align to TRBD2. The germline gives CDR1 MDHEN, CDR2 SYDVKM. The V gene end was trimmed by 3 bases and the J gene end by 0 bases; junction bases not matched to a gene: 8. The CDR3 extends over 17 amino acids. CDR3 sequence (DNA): TGTGCCAGCAGTTTTTCCGGGAGGGCCTTGAGCACAGATACGCAGTATTTT. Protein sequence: CASSFSGRALSTDTQYF.

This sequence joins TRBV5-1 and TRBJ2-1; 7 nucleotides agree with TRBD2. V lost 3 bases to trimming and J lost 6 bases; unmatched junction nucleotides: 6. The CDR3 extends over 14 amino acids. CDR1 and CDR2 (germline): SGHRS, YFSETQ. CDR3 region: CASSYTGGLNEQFF. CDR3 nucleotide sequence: TGCGCCAGCAGCTACACGGGGGGACTCAATGAGCAGTTCTTC.

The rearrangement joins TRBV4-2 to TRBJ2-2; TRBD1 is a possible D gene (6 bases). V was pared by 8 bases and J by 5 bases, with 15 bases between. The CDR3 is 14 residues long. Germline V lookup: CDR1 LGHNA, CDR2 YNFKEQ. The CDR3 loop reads CASGTGYTTGELFF. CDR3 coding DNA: TGTGCCAGCGGAACAGGGTATACGACCGGGGAGCTGTTTTTT.

The CDR3 is CAWSVGGVRPQHF. CDR3 nucleotide sequence: TGTGCCTGGAGTGTCGGAGGGGTGCGGCCCCAGCATTTT. The chain combines TRBV30 with TRBJ1-5; TRBD1 might be the D (5 bases). Germline lookup yields CDR1 GTSNPN and CDR2 SVGIG (reference sequence). This CDR3 contains 13 residues. V lost 0 bases and J lost 9, with 12 bases in between.